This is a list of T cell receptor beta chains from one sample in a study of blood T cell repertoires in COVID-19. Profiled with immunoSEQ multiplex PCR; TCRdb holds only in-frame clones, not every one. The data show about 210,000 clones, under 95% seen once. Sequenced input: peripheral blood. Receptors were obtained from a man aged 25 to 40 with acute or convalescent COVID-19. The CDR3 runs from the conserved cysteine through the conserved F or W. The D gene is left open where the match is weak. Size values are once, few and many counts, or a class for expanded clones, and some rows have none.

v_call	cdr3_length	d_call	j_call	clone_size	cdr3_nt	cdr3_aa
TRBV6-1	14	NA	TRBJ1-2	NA	TGTGCCGGGGGCCTTGCAGGGCTTGCATCTGGCTACACCTTC	CAGGLAGLASGYTF
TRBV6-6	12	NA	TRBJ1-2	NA	TGTGCCAGCAGTCACAGTGTTTCTGGCTACACCTTC	CASSHSVSGYTF
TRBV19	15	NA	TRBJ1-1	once	TGTGCCAGTATGCGGGAGGGCAGATTGAACACTGAAGCTTTCTTT	CASMREGRLNTEAFF
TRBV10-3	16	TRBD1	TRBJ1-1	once	TGTGCCATCAGTGAGTACGGGACAGGGGATGGGACTGAAGCTTTCTTT	CAISEYGTGDGTEAFF
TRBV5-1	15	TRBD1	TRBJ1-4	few	TGCGCCAGCAGCTTACCGACAGGGGCCGGTGAAAAACTGTTTTTT	CASSLPTGAGEKLFF
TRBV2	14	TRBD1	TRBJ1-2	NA	TGTGCCAGCAGTACCGGGACAGGGGGCAGTGGCTACACCTTC	CASSTGTGGSGYTF
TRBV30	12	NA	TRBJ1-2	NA	TGTGCCTGGAATATCAGGCTAGCCGGCTACACCTTC	CAWNIRLAGYTF
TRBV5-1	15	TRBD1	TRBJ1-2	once	TGCGCCAGCAGCTTAAACAGGGGAGTTGAGAATGGCTACACCTTC	CASSLNRGVENGYTF
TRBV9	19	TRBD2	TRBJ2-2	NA	TGTGCCAGCAGCGTAGGGTTACTAGCGGGGGGCCGAGGCACCGGGGAGCTGTTTTTT	CASSVGLLAGGRGTGELFF
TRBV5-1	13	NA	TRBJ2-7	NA	TGCGCCAGCAGTTCACCCGGGACATACGAGCAGTACTTC	CASSSPGTYEQYF
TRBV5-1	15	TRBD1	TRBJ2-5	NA	TGCGCCAGCAGCTTGAGGACAGGGTCAGGGGAGACCCAGTACTTC	CASSLRTGSGETQYF
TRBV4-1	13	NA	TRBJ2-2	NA	TGCGCCAGCAGCCAAGCAGGGGGACTTCAGCTGTTTTTT	CASSQAGGLQLFF
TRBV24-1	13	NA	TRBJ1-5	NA	TGTGCCACCAGTGAGTCCAGTAATCAGCCCCAGCATTTT	CATSESSNQPQHF
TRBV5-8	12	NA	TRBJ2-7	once	TGTGCCAGCAGCTCGGGAACTTACGAGCAGTACTTC	CASSSGTYEQYF
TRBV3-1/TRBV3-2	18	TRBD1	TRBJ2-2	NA	TGTGCCAGCAGCCAGGGGGACAGGGGGCTATCGAACACCGGGGAGCTGTTTTTT	CASSQGDRGLSNTGELFF
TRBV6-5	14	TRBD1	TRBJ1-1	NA	TGTGCCAGCATTTACCAGGGGGTCCGCACTGAAGCTTTCTTT	CASIYQGVRTEAFF
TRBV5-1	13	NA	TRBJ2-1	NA	TGCGCCAGCAGCGGAACAGGGTGGGATGAGCAGTTCTTC	CASSGTGWDEQFF
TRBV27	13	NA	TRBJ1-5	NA	TGTGCCAGCAGTTTTGAAGCTTTTCAGCCCCAGCATTTT	CASSFEAFQPQHF
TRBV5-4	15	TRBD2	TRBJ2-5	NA	TGTGCCAGCAGGCCGCCCGGGACTAGGGTAGAGACCCAGTACTTC	CASRPPGTRVETQYF
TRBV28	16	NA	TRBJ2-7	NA	TGTGCCAGCAGCCGAGGGGACTCCCTCCAGTGGGGCGAGCAGTACTTC	CASSRGDSLQWGEQYF
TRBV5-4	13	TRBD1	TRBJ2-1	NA	TGTGCCAGCAGCCCGGCAGGGGGTGATGAGCAGTTCTTC	CASSPAGGDEQFF
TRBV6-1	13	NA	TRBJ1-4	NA	TGTGCCAGCAGTGAAGAAGGGGTTGATAGGCTGTTTTTT	CASSEEGVDRLFF
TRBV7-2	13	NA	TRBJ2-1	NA	TGTGCCAGCAGCTTAGCTCGGGGCAATGAGCAGTTCTTC	CASSLARGNEQFF
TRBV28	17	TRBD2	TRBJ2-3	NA	TGTGCCAGCAGTCCCCACACTAGCGGGAGGGCCACAGATACGCAGTATTTT	CASSPHTSGRATDTQYF
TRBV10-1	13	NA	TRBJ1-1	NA	TGCGCCAGCAGTCTGCAGGGGAACACTGAAGCTTTCTTT	CASSLQGNTEAFF
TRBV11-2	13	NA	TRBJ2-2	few	TGTGCCAGCAGCTTAACTAACACCGGGGAGCTGTTTTTT	CASSLTNTGELFF
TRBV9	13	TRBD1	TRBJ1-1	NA	TGTGCCAGCAGTCGGACAGGGAACACTGAAGCTTTCTTT	CASSRTGNTEAFF
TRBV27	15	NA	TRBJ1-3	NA	TGTGCCAGCAGTTTATCGCGGAACTCTGGAAACACCATATATTTT	CASSLSRNSGNTIYF
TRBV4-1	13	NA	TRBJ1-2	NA	TGCGCCAGCAGCCACTTCATGGGCCATGGCTACACCTTC	CASSHFMGHGYTF
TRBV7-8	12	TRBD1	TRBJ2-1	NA	TGTGCCAGCAGCCCATACAGGGGAGAGCAGTTCTTC	CASSPYRGEQFF
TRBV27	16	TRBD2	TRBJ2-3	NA	TGTGCCAGCAGTTCCCAACTAGCGGGGCTCACAGATACGCAGTATTTT	CASSSQLAGLTDTQYF
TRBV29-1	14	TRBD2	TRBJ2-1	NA	TGCAGCGTTGTACCACTAGCGGGGGGCAATGAGCAGTTCTTC	CSVVPLAGGNEQFF
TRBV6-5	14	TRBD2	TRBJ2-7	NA	TGTGCCAGCAGCGCCAGCGGGAGGGCCTACGAGCAGTACTTC	CASSASGRAYEQYF
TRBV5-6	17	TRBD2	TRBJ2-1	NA	TGTGCCAGCAGACTTTCACTAGCGGGAGGGGGATACAGTGAGCAGTTCTTC	CASRLSLAGGGYSEQFF
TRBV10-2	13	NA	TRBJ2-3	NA	TGCGCCAGCGCCTGGGGGGGGCCCAATACGCAGTATTTT	CASAWGGPNTQYF
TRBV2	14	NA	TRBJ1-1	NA	TGTGCCAGCAGTGAGTGGAGGGGCAACACTGAAGCTTTCTTT	CASSEWRGNTEAFF
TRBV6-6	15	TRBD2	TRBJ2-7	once	TGTGCCAGCAGTTACTCCGGGGGGAATAGCCACGAGCAGTACTTC	CASSYSGGNSHEQYF
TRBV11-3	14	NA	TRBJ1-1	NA	TGTGCCAGCAGCCCAGGCAGGGTGAACACTGAAGCTTTCTTT	CASSPGRVNTEAFF
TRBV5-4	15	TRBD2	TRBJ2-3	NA	TGTGCCAGCAGCCTGGCCGGGGGGTCCACAGATACGCAGTATTTT	CASSLAGGSTDTQYF
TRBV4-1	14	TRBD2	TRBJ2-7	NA	TGCGCCAGCAGCCAAGCGGGGGGGCCCAACGAGCAGTACTTC	CASSQAGGPNEQYF
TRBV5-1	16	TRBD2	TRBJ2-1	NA	TGCGCCAGCAGGTTTCTAGCGGCTCCCTCCTACAATGAGCAGTTCTTC	CASRFLAAPSYNEQFF
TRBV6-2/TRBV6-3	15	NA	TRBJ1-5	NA	TGTGCCAGCAGTTACGGCGGGGCTAGCAATCAGCCCCAGCATTTT	CASSYGGASNQPQHF
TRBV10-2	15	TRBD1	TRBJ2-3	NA	TGCGCCAGCAGTGTCGGGACAGGCCACACAGATACGCAGTATTTT	CASSVGTGHTDTQYF